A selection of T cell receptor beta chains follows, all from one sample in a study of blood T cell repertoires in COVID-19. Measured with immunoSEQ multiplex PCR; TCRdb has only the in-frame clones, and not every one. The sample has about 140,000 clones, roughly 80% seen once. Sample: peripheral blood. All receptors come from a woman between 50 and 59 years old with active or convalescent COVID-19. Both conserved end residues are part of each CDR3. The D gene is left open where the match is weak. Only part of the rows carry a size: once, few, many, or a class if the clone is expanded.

CDR3 DNA: TGTGCCAGCAGCTTGGACAGGTCAGATACGCAGTATTTT
CDR3 protein: CASSLDRSDTQYF
clone size: .
V gene: TRBV5-6
D gene: .
J gene: TRBJ2-3

CDR3 DNA: TGCGCCAGCAGCCCCATGGAGGGAGACACAGATACGCAGTATTTT
CDR3 protein: CASSPMEGDTDTQYF
clone size: .
V gene: TRBV5-1
D gene: .
J gene: TRBJ2-3

CDR3 DNA: TGTGCCAGCAGCCAAGGAGCACCGGGCTACACCTTC
CDR3 protein: CASSQGAPGYTF
clone size: .
V gene: TRBV3-1/TRBV3-2
D gene: .
J gene: TRBJ1-2

CDR3 DNA: TGTGCCAGCAGCCTTCAGGGGGGAATGGACTACGAGCAGTACTTC
CDR3 protein: CASSLQGGMDYEQYF
clone size: few
V gene: TRBV7-2
D gene: .
J gene: TRBJ2-7

CDR3 DNA: TGCGCCAGCAGCTGGGACAGTATCCGCTCTGGAAACACCATATATTTT
CDR3 protein: CASSWDSIRSGNTIYF
clone size: .
V gene: TRBV5-1
D gene: TRBD1
J gene: TRBJ1-3

CDR3 DNA: TGTGCCATCAGTGAGTCAGGCGGGAGGAGATCCTACGAGCAGTACTTC
CDR3 protein: CAISESGGRRSYEQYF
clone size: .
V gene: TRBV10-3
D gene: TRBD2
J gene: TRBJ2-7

CDR3 DNA: TGTGCCAGCAGCTCCCGGGAGGGGCGCGTGAACACCGGGGAGCTGTTTTTT
CDR3 protein: CASSSREGRVNTGELFF
clone size: .
V gene: TRBV7-2
D gene: TRBD2
J gene: TRBJ2-2

CDR3 DNA: TGTGCCAGCAGCTTAGTTTTTCGGGCTGAAGCTTTCTTT
CDR3 protein: CASSLVFRAEAFF
clone size: .
V gene: TRBV7-8
D gene: .
J gene: TRBJ1-1

CDR3 DNA: TGTGCCAGCAGTTTTGCAGGGATCTCTGGAAACACCATATATTTT
CDR3 protein: CASSFAGISGNTIYF
clone size: few
V gene: TRBV28
D gene: .
J gene: TRBJ1-3

CDR3 DNA: TGTGCCAGCATGGACATCATGAACACTGAAGCTTTCTTT
CDR3 protein: CASMDIMNTEAFF
clone size: .
V gene: TRBV6-6
D gene: .
J gene: TRBJ1-1

CDR3 DNA: TGTGCCAGCAGCCCCGAGCGACTAGCTGGAGATACGCAGTATTTT
CDR3 protein: CASSPERLAGDTQYF
clone size: .
V gene: TRBV7-8
D gene: TRBD2
J gene: TRBJ2-3

CDR3 DNA: TGTGCCAGCAGCGGACAGGGGGACAGCACTGAAGCTTTCTTT
CDR3 protein: CASSGQGDSTEAFF
clone size: few
V gene: TRBV7-2
D gene: TRBD1
J gene: TRBJ1-1

CDR3 DNA: TGTGCCAGCAGGCGATTAGCGGGAGTGGGGATGGACGAGCAGTTCTTC
CDR3 protein: CASRRLAGVGMDEQFF
clone size: .
V gene: TRBV2
D gene: TRBD2
J gene: TRBJ2-1

CDR3 DNA: TGTGCCAGCAGAAAGAGTGACAGGGACATGAACACTGAAGCTTTCTTT
CDR3 protein: CASRKSDRDMNTEAFF
clone size: .
V gene: TRBV28
D gene: TRBD1
J gene: TRBJ1-1

CDR3 DNA: TGCGCCAGCAGCTTGCCTAGCGGAAATGAGCAGTTCTTC
CDR3 protein: CASSLPSGNEQFF
clone size: .
V gene: TRBV5-1
D gene: TRBD2
J gene: TRBJ2-1

CDR3 DNA: TGCAGCGTCGGGACTAGCGGAGCCAAAAACATTCAGTACTTC
CDR3 protein: CSVGTSGAKNIQYF
clone size: .
V gene: TRBV29-1
D gene: TRBD2
J gene: TRBJ2-4

CDR3 DNA: TGTGCCAGCAGTTACAATCGGGCAGGGGGTCGTACCTTC
CDR3 protein: CASSYNRAGGRTF
clone size: .
V gene: TRBV6-5
D gene: TRBD1
J gene: TRBJ1-2

CDR3 DNA: TGTGCCAGCAGTTATTCAACTAGCGGGGACCCCAATGAGCAGTTCTTC
CDR3 protein: CASSYSTSGDPNEQFF
clone size: once
V gene: TRBV6-6
D gene: TRBD2
J gene: TRBJ2-1

CDR3 DNA: TGTGCCAGCAGCTTAGGTGAAGCCCTCACTGAGCAGTTCTTC
CDR3 protein: CASSLGEALTEQFF
clone size: .
V gene: TRBV7-2
D gene: .
J gene: TRBJ2-1

CDR3 DNA: TGTGCCAGCAGCTGGGCGCGGGCCCTAGGGACTAGCGGGGCGGAGGAGCAGTTCTTC
CDR3 protein: CASSWARALGTSGAEEQFF
clone size: .
V gene: TRBV13
D gene: TRBD2
J gene: TRBJ2-1

CDR3 DNA: TGTGCCAGCAGCTCGGACAGTCGCGAGCAGTACTTC
CDR3 protein: CASSSDSREQYF
clone size: .
V gene: TRBV2
D gene: .
J gene: TRBJ2-7

CDR3 DNA: TGTGCCAGCAGCTTAGCGAGGACAATGGAGACCCAGTACTTC
CDR3 protein: CASSLARTMETQYF
clone size: few
V gene: TRBV7-2
D gene: .
J gene: TRBJ2-5

CDR3 DNA: TGTGCCAGCAGCTTAGCGCCTGCGGGGGCAACTAATGAAAAACTGTTTTTT
CDR3 protein: CASSLAPAGATNEKLFF
clone size: .
V gene: TRBV7-2
D gene: .
J gene: TRBJ1-4

CDR3 DNA: TGCGCCAGCAGCTTGCTTTCGGGACTAGTGGTCACCGGGGAGCTGTTTTTT
CDR3 protein: CASSLLSGLVVTGELFF
clone size: .
V gene: TRBV5-1
D gene: TRBD2
J gene: TRBJ2-2

CDR3 DNA: TGTGCCAGCAGCTTGGGGACAGGCCCCGGCGCTGAAGCTTTCTTT
CDR3 protein: CASSLGTGPGAEAFF
clone size: few
V gene: TRBV7-9
D gene: TRBD1
J gene: TRBJ1-1

CDR3 DNA: TGTGCCAGCAGCAGGGGGGGGACGGGGGCTTCACCCCTCCACTTT
CDR3 protein: CASSRGGTGASPLHF
clone size: few
V gene: TRBV7-2
D gene: .
J gene: TRBJ1-6

CDR3 DNA: TGTGCCAGCAGCGCAGACACCTCTGGAAACACCATATATTTT
CDR3 protein: CASSADTSGNTIYF
clone size: .
V gene: TRBV2
D gene: .
J gene: TRBJ1-3

CDR3 DNA: TGTGCCAGCAGCTTTAGACAGGGGGCCTCGAACACTGAAGCTTTCTTT
CDR3 protein: CASSFRQGASNTEAFF
clone size: few
V gene: TRBV7-6
D gene: TRBD1
J gene: TRBJ1-1

CDR3 DNA: TGTGCCAGCAGCCTACACGGGACTAGGCAGGAGACCCAGTACTTC
CDR3 protein: CASSLHGTRQETQYF
clone size: .
V gene: TRBV5-5
D gene: TRBD2
J gene: TRBJ2-5